This TCR beta chain originates from a study of blood T cell repertoires in COVID-19. Study-wide background: COVID-19 samples collected from the United States, Italy and Spain covered acute and convalescent phases. PBMCs, B-cell-depleted T cells, or T cells were the source of the cDNA or gDNA that made up the material.

The CDR3 has 19 residues. Data came from immunoSEQ multiplex PCR; TCRdb stores just in-frame clones and leaves some out. The top ten hold around 12% of the sample, which has 200,000 to 250,000 clones, 87% seen once. The source material was peripheral blood. This chain connects TRBV21-1 to TRBJ2-6; the table's D call TRBD1 went unverified against the DNA. TRBV21-1 is deemed a pseudogene. The TCR comes from a woman in her late teens or twenties who had recovered from COVID-19. CDR3 sequence: CASKAHLAGAISGANVLTF. The DNA for the CDR3 is TGTGCCAGCAAGGCCCACCTTGCAGGGGCGATCTCTGGGGCCAACGTCCTGACTTTC.